This T cell receptor (beta chain) was recovered during a study of blood T cells in healthy people across ages. Whole-study results and caveats: Expanded clonotype changes were possibly confounded by unknown donor CMV status. Older age coincided with a roughly linear decline in TCR beta diversity per million T cells. There was a strong correlation between TCR beta diversity and naive T cell percentage.

With a J-beta primer mix and a sample-barcoded 5' primer, a second PCR ran about 6 to 11 cycles. In TCRdb, the 5' RACE reads were re-called with MiXCR into one record per CDR3 protein. The table lists around 800,000 distinct CDR3 sequences, around 25% of them singletons. To note about this clonotype: Antigen: not known.

The CDR3 sequence is 11 residues long. Germline CDR1 and CDR2: SQVTM and ANQGSEA. These data were likewise used in another study, on T cells of mothers and their children. Turning to that study: The entire RNA extract went into cDNA synthesis at about 1.5 ug per 15 ul.

This rearrangement joins TRBV29-1 to TRBJ2-5; D remains ambiguous. The J call is in doubt because the DNA end fits TRBJ2-7 better. The sequence came from a boy aged 5-17 years in good health. Specimen: blood. The CDR3 reads CSVEDSYEQYF. CDR3 nucleotides: TGCAGCGTTGAAGATTCCTACGAGCAGTACTTC.